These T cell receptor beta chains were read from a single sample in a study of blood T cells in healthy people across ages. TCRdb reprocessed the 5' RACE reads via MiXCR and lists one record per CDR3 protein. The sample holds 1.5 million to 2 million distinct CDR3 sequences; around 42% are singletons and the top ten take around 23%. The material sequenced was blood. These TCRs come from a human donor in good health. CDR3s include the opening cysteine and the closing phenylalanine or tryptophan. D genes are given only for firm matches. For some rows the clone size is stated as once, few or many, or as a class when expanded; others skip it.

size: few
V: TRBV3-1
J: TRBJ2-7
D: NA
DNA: TGTGCCAGCAGCCAAGAAGAAGGGGTGACCTACGAGCAGTACTTC
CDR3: CASSQEEGVTYEQYF

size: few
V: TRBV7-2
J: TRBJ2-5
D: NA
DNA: TGTGCCAGCAGCCCCGTCAGGGGGGAAGAGACCCAGTACTTC
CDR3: CASSPVRGEETQYF

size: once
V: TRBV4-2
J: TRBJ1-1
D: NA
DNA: TGTGCCAGCAGCCGCCGAATGATGGCTTTCTTT
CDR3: CASSRRMMAFF

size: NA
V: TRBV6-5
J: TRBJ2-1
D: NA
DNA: TGTGCCAGCAGTCCGAACAGGTTTCATAATGAGCAGTTCTTC
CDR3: CASSPNRFHNEQFF

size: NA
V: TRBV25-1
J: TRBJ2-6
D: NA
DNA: TGTGCCAGCAGTGAATCTGTATGGCAGGGGTTCCCTGGGGCCAACGTCCTGACTTTC
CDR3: CASSESVWQGFPGANVLTF

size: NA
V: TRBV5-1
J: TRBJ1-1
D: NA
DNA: TGCGCCAGCACCTCTGAGGAGGGGGTCAGAGGAAAGGAAGCTTTCTTT
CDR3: CASTSEEGVRGKEAFF

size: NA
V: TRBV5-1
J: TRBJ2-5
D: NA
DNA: TGCGCCAGCAGCTTTGGAGACTGGGGGCGAGGAGAGACCCAGTACTTC
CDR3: CASSFGDWGRGETQYF

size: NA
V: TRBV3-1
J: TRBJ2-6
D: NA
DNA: TGTGCCAGCAGCCCTTGGGACCTTGGGTTTTCCGGGGCCAACGTCCTGACTTTC
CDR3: CASSPWDLGFSGANVLTF

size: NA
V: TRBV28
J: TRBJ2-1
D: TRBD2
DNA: TGTGCCAGCAGCACAATAGCGGGGGTTAACAATGAGCAGTTCTTC
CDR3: CASSTIAGVNNEQFF

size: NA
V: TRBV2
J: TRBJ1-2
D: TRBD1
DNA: TGTGCCAGCACTCCTGGCCCGGGACAGCTCTATGGCTACACCTTC
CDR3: CASTPGPGQLYGYTF

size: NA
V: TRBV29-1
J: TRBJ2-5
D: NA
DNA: TGCAGCGTTGAGGAGGGGAAGGGATACAATGAGCAGTACTTC
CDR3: CSVEEGKGYNEQYF

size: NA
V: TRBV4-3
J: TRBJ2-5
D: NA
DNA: TGCGCCAGCAGCCAAGAATTCGGTCGGTACAGGGTCCCAGAGACCCAGTACTTC
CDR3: CASSQEFGRYRVPETQYF

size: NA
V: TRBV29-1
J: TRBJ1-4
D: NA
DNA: TGCAGCGTTGAACGATACGAAAAACTGTTTTTT
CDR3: CSVERYEKLFF

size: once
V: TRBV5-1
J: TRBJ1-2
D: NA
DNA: TGCGCCAGCAGCTTGACGGACGGACTGGATGGCTACACCTTC
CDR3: CASSLTDGLDGYTF

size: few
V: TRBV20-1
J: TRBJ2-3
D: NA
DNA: TGCAGTGCTAGTTTAGCAGATACGCAGTATTTT
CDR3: CSASLADTQYF

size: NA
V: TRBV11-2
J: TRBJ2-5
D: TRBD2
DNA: TGTGCCAGCAGCTTACGAGGGACGCCCCGGGGGGGAGAGACCCAGTACTTC
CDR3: CASSLRGTPRGGETQYF

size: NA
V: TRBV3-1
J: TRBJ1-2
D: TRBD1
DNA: TGTGCCAGCAGCCAAGATCAAGGGACAGGGGGCTTGGTTGGCTACACCTTC
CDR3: CASSQDQGTGGLVGYTF

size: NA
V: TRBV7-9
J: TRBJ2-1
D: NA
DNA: TGTGCCAGCAGCTCCGACCCTCGGGGGCGGAACTACAATGAGCAGTTCTTC
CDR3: CASSSDPRGRNYNEQFF

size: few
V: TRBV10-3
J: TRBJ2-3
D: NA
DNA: TGTGCCATCAGTAGGCCCGAGGGCGAGGGTACGCAGTATTTT
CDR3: CAISRPEGEGTQYF

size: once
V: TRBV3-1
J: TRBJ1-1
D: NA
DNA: TGTGCCAGCAGCCAAGCGGGCAGTGAAACTGAAGCTTTCTTT
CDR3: CASSQAGSETEAFF

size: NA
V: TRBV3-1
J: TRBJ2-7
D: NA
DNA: TGTGCCAGCAGCCAAGGAGGGCGGCGGCAGTACTTC
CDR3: CASSQGGRRQYF

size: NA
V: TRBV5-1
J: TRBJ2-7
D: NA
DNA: TGCGCCAGCGGCGCCGGGGTCGACGAGCAGTACTTC
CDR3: CASGAGVDEQYF

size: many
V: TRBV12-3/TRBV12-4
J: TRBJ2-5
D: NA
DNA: TGTGCCAGCAGTCCGACCGGGGAGGAGACCCAGTACTTC
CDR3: CASSPTGEETQYF

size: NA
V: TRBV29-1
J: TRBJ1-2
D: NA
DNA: TGCAGCGTTGAAGAGGGGGGGCTGTATGGCTACACCTTC
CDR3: CSVEEGGLYGYTF

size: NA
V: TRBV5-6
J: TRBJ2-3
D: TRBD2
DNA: TGTGCCAGCAGCTATACTACCGGGACTAGCGGGGGGGCTAGAGATACGCAGTATTTT
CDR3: CASSYTTGTSGGARDTQYF

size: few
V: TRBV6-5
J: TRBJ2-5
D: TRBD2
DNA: TGTGCCAGCAGTTACTCGAGGCTAGCGGGGAAGCAGTACTTC
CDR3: CASSYSRLAGKQYF

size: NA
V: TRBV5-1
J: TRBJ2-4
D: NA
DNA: TGCGCCAGCAGCACCAACCGGGACGGAAACATTCAGTACTTC
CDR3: CASSTNRDGNIQYF

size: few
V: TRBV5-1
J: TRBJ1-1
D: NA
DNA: TGCGCCAGCAGATCGAACAGGAGGACTGAAGCTTTCTTT
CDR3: CASRSNRRTEAFF

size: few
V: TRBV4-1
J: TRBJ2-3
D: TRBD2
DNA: TGCGCCAGCAGCCAAGCTACTAGCGGGGGGCAAGATACGCAGTATTTT
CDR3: CASSQATSGGQDTQYF

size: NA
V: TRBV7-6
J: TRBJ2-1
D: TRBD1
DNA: TGTGCCAGCAGCTTAGTTTGGACAGGGGGTATCGGCGGGGGACGAGACAATGAGCAGTTCTTC
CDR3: CASSLVWTGGIGGGRDNEQFF

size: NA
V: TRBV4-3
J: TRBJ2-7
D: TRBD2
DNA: TGCGCCAGCAGCCCGGGACTAGCGGGGGGCGGGAAGCAGTACTTC
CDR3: CASSPGLAGGGKQYF

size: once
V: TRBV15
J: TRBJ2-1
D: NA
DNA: TGTGCCACCAGCAGAGAGCGGACCCAAACCCTGTCCTACAATGAGCAGTTCTTC
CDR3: CATSRERTQTLSYNEQFF

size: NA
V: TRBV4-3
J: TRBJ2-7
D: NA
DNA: TGCGCCAGCAGCCAAGACCCTACAGGGCCCTACGCGCAGTACTTC
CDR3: CASSQDPTGPYAQYF

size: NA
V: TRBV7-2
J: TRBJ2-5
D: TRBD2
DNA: TGTGCCAGCAGCTCTAGCGGATACAATTTAGAGACCCAGTACTTC
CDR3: CASSSSGYNLETQYF

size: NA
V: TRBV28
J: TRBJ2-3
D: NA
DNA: TGTGCCAGCAAACTACAGGGGACTGCCACAGATACGCAGTATTTT
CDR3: CASKLQGTATDTQYF

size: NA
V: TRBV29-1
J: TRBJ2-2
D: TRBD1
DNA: TGCAGCGTCTCAAGGGACAGGGTGACCGGGGAGCTGTTTTTT
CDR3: CSVSRDRVTGELFF

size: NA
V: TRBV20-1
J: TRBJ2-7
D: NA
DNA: TGCAGCACAGGACCCTCTCCCTTCGACGAGCAGTACTTC
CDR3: CSTGPSPFDEQYF

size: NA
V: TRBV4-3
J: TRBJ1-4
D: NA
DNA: TGCGCCAGCAGCGCAGGGATAACTAATGAAAAACTGTTTTTT
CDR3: CASSAGITNEKLFF

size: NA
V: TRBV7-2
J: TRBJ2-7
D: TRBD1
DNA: TGTGCCAGTCAACAGGGGCGCTCCTACGAGCAGTACTTC
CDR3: CASQQGRSYEQYF

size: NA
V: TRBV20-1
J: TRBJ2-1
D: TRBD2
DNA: TGCAGTGCTAGGACGTCTAGCGGGGTCAAAAATGAGCAGTTCTTC
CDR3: CSARTSSGVKNEQFF

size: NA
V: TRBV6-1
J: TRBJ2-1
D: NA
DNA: TGTGCCAGCAGTGATATCGGAGGGGGCGGTGAGCAGTTCTTC
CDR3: CASSDIGGGGEQFF

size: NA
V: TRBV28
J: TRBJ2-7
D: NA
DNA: TGTGCCAGCAGGTCCTCCGAGACACGATTCTACGAGCAGTACTTC
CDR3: CASRSSETRFYEQYF

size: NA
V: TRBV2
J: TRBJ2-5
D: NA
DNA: TGTGCCAGCAGTGTCCAGCCGGAGACCCAGTACTTC
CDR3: CASSVQPETQYF

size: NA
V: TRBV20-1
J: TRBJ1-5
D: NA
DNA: TGCAGTGCTAGAGATATGGGAGGGGAGAGCAATCAGCCCCAGCATTTT
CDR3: CSARDMGGESNQPQHF

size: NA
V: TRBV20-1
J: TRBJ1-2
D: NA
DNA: TGCAGTGCTAGGTCCGGGGGGGCCACCTATGGCTACACCTTC
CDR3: CSARSGGATYGYTF

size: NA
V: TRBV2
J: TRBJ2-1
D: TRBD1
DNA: TGTGCCAGCAGTCCGTACGGACAGGGCTATGAGCAGTTCTTC
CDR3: CASSPYGQGYEQFF

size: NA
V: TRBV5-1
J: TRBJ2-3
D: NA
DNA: TGCGCCAGCAGTATCAGGGAGCCAGATACGCAGTATTTT
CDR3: CASSIREPDTQYF

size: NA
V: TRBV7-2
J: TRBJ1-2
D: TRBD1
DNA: TGTGCCAGCAGCTTATCTGGACAGGCATATGGCTACACCTTC
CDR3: CASSLSGQAYGYTF

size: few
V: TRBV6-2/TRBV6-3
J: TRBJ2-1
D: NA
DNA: TGTGCCAGCAGTCCCCGGGACCCCAACAATGAGCAGTTCTTC
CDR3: CASSPRDPNNEQFF

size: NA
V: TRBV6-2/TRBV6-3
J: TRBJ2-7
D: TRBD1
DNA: TGTGCCAGCAGTCCATCTCAGGGGGCCGCCTACGAGCAGTACTTC
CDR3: CASSPSQGAAYEQYF

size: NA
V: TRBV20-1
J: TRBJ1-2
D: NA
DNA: TGCAGTGCCCCGGCCAGTAACTATGGCTACACCTTC
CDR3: CSAPASNYGYTF

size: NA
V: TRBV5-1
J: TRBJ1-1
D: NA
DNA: TGCGCCAGCAGCTTTTCGTCGGGCGGAGCGAGCTTAGAAGCTTTCTTT
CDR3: CASSFSSGGASLEAFF

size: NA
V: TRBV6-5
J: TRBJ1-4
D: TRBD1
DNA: TGTGCCAGCAGTTACCAGGGGGGAGGTGAAAAACTGTTTTTT
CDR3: CASSYQGGGEKLFF